The clone carrying this TCR beta chain was observed a few times. V dropped 3 bases and J dropped 3 bases, with 8 bases sitting between them. In germline, CDR1 is LNHDA, CDR2 SQIVND (reference sequence). The CDR3 is made up of 13 amino acids. Treatment in this sample: oral pan-JAK inhibitor, 5-10 mg twice daily. After isolation, RNA underwent reverse transcription to generate cDNA as the sequencing template. Clones were sequenced by immunoSEQ multiplex PCR, and TCRdb holds only the in-frame ones, with some missing. The repertoire holds 170,000 or so clones, with around 58% as singletons. This sample was included in a study of CD8+ T cells in alopecia areata.

This receptor was identified in a human donor with alopecia areata. The sample consisted of CD8+ T cells sorted from blood, taken at week 24, from a patient treated with tofacitinib. This chain links TRBV19 with TRBJ1-2; tentatively, D is TRBD1 (5 bases). The CDR3 here is CASSMGGYYGYTF. CDR3 nucleotide sequence: TGTGCCAGTAGTATGGGGGGATACTATGGCTACACCTTC. The variable domain in full, completed from reference TRBV19 and TRBJ1-2, reads DGGITQSPKYLFRKEGQNVTLSCEQNLNHDAMYWYRQDPGQGLRLIYYSQIVNDFQKGDIAEGYSVSREKKESFPLTVTSAQKNPTAFYLCASSMGGYYGYTFGSGTRLTVV.